These 16 T cell receptor beta chains originate from one sample sequenced in a study of glioma-infiltrating T cells after dendritic cell vaccination. This sample's time point: after dendritic cell vaccination, including at tumor progression/relapse. Produced via immunoSEQ multiplex PCR; TCRdb's table is partial and in-frame only. Found here are 85,000 to 100,000 clones, 75% to 90% of them singletons; the top ten hold 2% to 2.5%. The source material was blood, sampled after dendritic cell vaccination. These receptors all stem from a human donor with glioblastoma.

V and J are TRBV2 and TRBJ2-1; the match to TRBD2 covers 9 bases. The length of the CDR3 is 12 residues. With V trimmed by 10 bases and J by 6 bases, 4 bases remained unmatched. Germline lookup yields CDR1 SNHLY and CDR2 FYNNEI. CDR3: CATREGPNEQFF. Written as DNA, the CDR3 is TGTGCCACGCGGGAGGGCCCCAATGAGCAGTTCTTC.

The rearrangement joins TRBV5-1 to TRBJ2-1; TRBD2 might be the D (7 bases). Trimming took off 0 bases at V and 4 bases at J, with 14 bases between the two ends. Germline V gene sequence: CDR1 SGHRS, CDR2 YFSETQ. This CDR3 region has 16 residues. The CDR3 nucleotides are TGCGCCAGCAGCTTGGATCCGGGGGGCTCTTACAATGAGCAGTTCTTC. Its protein product is CASSLDPGGSYNEQFF. Together with reference TRBV5-1 and TRBJ2-1, the CDR3 gives the full variable domain: KAGVTQTPRYLIKTRGQQVTLSCSPISGHRSVSWYQQTPGQGLQFLFEYFSETQRNKGNFPGRFSGRQFSNSRSEMNVSTLELGDSALYLCASSLDPGGSYNEQFFGPGTRLTVL.

V and J are TRBV19 and TRBJ1-2; D remains unclear. CDR3 size: 14 residues. Germline CDR1 reads LNHDA; CDR2 reads SQIVND (reference sequence). V shed 0 bases and J shed 2 bases, with 7 bases lying between them. Written as DNA, the CDR3 is TGTGCCAGTAGTATAGATGGCAACAACTATGGCTACACCTTC. Amino acid sequence: CASSIDGNNYGYTF.

The gene calls are TRBV2 and TRBJ1-4; D might be TRBD1 (6 bases). Deletions cut 4 bases from V and 7 bases from J, with 13 bases between. Germline lookup yields CDR1 SNHLY and CDR2 FYNNEI. CDR3 length: 14 residues. The CDR3 nucleotides are TGTGCCAGCAGTGGACAGGTTAAGGGTGAAAAACTGTTTTTT. This codes for CASSGQVKGEKLFF.

The chain carries TRBV25-1 and TRBJ1-2; D gene unclear. Per the germline V gene, CDR1 is MGHDK and CDR2 is SYGVNS. The V gene lost 4 bases and the J gene lost 1 base, with 10 bases spanning the gap. The length of the CDR3 is 14 residues. The CDR3 DNA follows: TGTGCCAGCAGTGGGCCTCAGGTTAACTATGGCTACACCTTC. It translates to CASSGPQVNYGYTF.

The V and J genes are TRBV11-3 and TRBJ2-1; D might be TRBD2 (5 bases). Per the germline V gene, CDR1 is SGHNT and CDR2 is YENEEA. V lost 8 bases and J lost 8, with 10 bases in between. This CDR3 is built from 11 residues. CDR3 DNA: TGTGCCAGCTCCGGGCGGGATGAGCAGTTCTTC. Its protein product is CASSGRDEQFF.

This sequence joins TRBV5-1 and TRBJ2-3; no definite D call. From germline, CDR1 is SGHRS and CDR2 YFSETQ. The CDR3 has 13 residues. V was pared by 1 base and J by 1 base, with 4 bases between. The CDR3 DNA reads as TGCGCCAGCAGCTTGAGAGGCACAGATACGCAGTATTTT. Translating gives CASSLRGTDTQYF.

The chain is built from TRBV19 and TRBJ1-2; TRBD1 agrees at 9 bases. J was trimmed by 8 bases and V by 5 bases; bases with no gene match: 18. This CDR3 contains 17 residues. The germline V gene encodes CDR1 LNHDA and CDR2 SQIVND (reference sequence). The CDR3 loop is CASSPGQGGVLLFGYTF. CDR3 bases: TGTGCCAGTAGTCCGGGACAGGGAGGGGTTCTTCTATTCGGCTACACCTTC. Variable domain in full (rest from reference TRBV19 and TRBJ1-2): DGGITQSPKYLFRKEGQNVTLSCEQNLNHDAMYWYRQDPGQGLRLIYYSQIVNDFQKGDIAEGYSVSREKKESFPLTVTSAQKNPTAFYLCASSPGQGGVLLFGYTFGSGTRLTVV.

The chain is built from TRBV15 and TRBJ1-2; D gene uncertain. V dropped 0 bases and J dropped 3 bases, with 8 bases sitting between them. Germline V gives CDR1 LNHNV, CDR2 YYDKDF (reference sequence). CDR3 size: 14 residues. The CDR3 nucleotides are TGTGCCACCAGCAGAGATGGGGAGGACTATGGCTACACCTTC. This translates into CATSRDGEDYGYTF.

CDR3 in DNA: TGCAGCGTTGAAGGCGATGCCAGACGGGGCTATGGCTACACCTTC. The encoded protein is CSVEGDARRGYGYTF. The V gene is TRBV29-1, the J gene TRBJ1-2; D is unclear. The CDR3 length is 15 residues. V was cut by 1 base and J by 4 bases, with 16 bases left in between. Germline CDR1 reads SQVTM; CDR2 reads ANQGSEA.

The rearrangement joins TRBV7-8 to TRBJ1-5; 9 nucleotides match TRBD1. J lost 9 bases, V lost 7 bases, and 7 bases had no gene match. The germline V gene has CDR1 SGHVS and CDR2 FQNEAQ. The CDR3 is made up of 13 amino acids. The CDR3 region has the DNA TGTGCCAGCAACAGACAGGGGGAAGGGCCCCAGCATTTT. It specifies CASNRQGEGPQHF.

This chain uses TRBV2 with TRBJ2-2; 9 bases agree with TRBD2. The CDR3 sequence is 16 residues long. Trimming removed 3 bases from V and 4 bases from J; junction bases left unmatched: 6. The germline V gene encodes CDR1 SNHLY and CDR2 FYNNEI. CDR3 sequence (DNA): TGTGCCAGCAGTGAGTTAGCGGGAGCGGGCACCGGGGAGCTGTTTTTT. It specifies CASSELAGAGTGELFF.

The chain is built from TRBV7-8 and TRBJ1-1, with D possibly matching TRBD1 (6 bases). Trimming took off 4 bases at V and 1 base at J, with 10 bases between the two ends. This CDR3 is 14 amino acids long. Germline loops: CDR1 SGHVS, CDR2 FQNEAQ. CDR3 sequence (DNA): TGTGCCAGCAGCTGGAGACAGGCGAACACTGAAGCTTTCTTT. This sequence encodes CASSWRQANTEAFF. Full variable domain (remainder filled in from reference TRBV7-8 and TRBJ1-1): GAGVSQSPRYKVAKRGQDVALRCDPISGHVSLFWYQQALGQGPEFLTYFQNEAQLDKSGLPSDRFFAERPEGSVSTLKIQRTQQEDSAVYLCASSWRQANTEAFFGQGTRLTVV.

This rearrangement joins TRBV30 to TRBJ2-5; TRBD2 might be the D (5 bases). This CDR3 comprises 13 residues. V lost 3 bases and J 6 bases, leaving 14 bases between the germline ends. From germline, CDR1 is GTSNPN and CDR2 SVGIG (reference sequence). The CDR3 loop reads CAWSKDSPQTQYF. The CDR3 DNA is TGTGCCTGGAGCAAGGACTCCCCCCAGACCCAGTACTTC.

This clone was observed a single time. The rearrangement links TRBV19 to TRBJ2-2; TRBD2 matches 11 bases. The length of the CDR3 is 16 residues. Per the germline V gene, CDR1 is LNHDA and CDR2 is SQIVND (reference sequence). J lost 5 bases, V lost 3 bases, and 5 bases had no gene match. For the CDR3, the DNA is TGTGCCAGTAGTATGAGGACTAGCGGGCTAACCGGGGAGCTGTTTTTT. It encodes CASSMRTSGLTGELFF.

The chain uses TRBV7-2 and TRBJ2-3, with TRBD2 as a possible D gene (6 bases). Trimming left V 2 bases short and J 0 bases short, with 9 bases between. In germline, CDR1 is SGHTA, CDR2 FQGNSA. The CDR3 loop spans 15 amino acids. The CDR3 loop is CASSLNSGSTDTQYF. DNA for the CDR3: TGTGCCAGCAGCTTAAATAGCGGTAGCACAGATACGCAGTATTTT.